This T cell receptor beta chain was found in a study of T cells expressing NK-cell markers. Background on the study: The authors derived TCR beta repertoires from sorted CD3+CD56+NKG2C+, CD3+CD56+NKG2C- and CD3+CD56-NKG2C+ T cells. Study-wide results and limits: These clonotypes, the leaders elsewhere, also led the CD3+CD56-NKG2C+ fraction in four donors. It was still unclear whether expanded NKG2C+ T cell clones were HCMV specific.

Germline assignment: CDR1 MNHEY and CDR2 SMNVEV (reference sequence). The CDR3 spans 14 residues. Comments on this clonotype: The antigen remains unidentified.

One entry per CDR3 protein, without DNA, is what TCRdb gives after re-calling the 5' RACE reads. This table lists 350,000 to 400,000 distinct CDR3 sequences. Source material: blood T cells: a sorted CD56 or NKG2C T cell subset, CD4+ or CD8+ T cells, or bulk PBMC T cells (not recorded which). The chain couples TRBV27 to TRBJ2-1; TCRdb's D call of TRBD2 is untestable without DNA. This TCR came from a woman aged 45-60 years in good health. CDR3 sequence: CASTGTSSYNEQFF.